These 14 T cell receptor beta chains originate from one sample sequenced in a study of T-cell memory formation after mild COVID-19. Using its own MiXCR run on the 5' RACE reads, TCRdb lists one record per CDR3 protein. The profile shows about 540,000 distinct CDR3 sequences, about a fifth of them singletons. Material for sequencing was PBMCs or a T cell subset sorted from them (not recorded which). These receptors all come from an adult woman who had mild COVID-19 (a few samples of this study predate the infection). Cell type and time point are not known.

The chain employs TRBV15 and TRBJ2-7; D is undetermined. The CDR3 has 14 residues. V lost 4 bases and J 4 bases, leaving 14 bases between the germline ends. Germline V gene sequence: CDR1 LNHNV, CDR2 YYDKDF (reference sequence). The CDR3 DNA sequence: TGTGCCACCAGCAAGGGTCGCGGATATTACGAGCAGTACTTC. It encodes CATSKGRGYYEQYF.

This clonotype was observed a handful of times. CDR3 coding DNA: TGTGCCAGCAGTGAAAAAGGGGACAGGTTATACACTGAAGCTTTCTTT. This sequence encodes CASSEKGDRLYTEAFF. V and J are TRBV25-1 and TRBJ1-1; 8 bases align to TRBD1. The germline V gene encodes CDR1 MGHDK and CDR2 SYGVNS. The CDR3 contains 16 residues. With V trimmed by 2 bases and J by 3 bases, 8 bases remained unmatched.

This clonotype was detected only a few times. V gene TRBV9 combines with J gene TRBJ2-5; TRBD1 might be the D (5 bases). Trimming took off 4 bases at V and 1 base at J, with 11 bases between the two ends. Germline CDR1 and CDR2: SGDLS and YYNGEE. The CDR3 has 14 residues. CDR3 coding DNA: TGTGCCAGCAGCACTACAGGTTTCCAAGAGACCCAGTACTTC. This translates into CASSTTGFQETQYF.

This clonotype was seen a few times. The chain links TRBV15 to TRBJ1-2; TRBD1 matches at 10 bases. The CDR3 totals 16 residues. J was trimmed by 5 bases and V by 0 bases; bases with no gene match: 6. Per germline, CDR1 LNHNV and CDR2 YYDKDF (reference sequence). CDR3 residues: CATSRERQGARYGYTF. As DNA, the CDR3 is TGTGCCACCAGCAGAGAGAGACAGGGGGCGCGTTATGGCTACACCTTC.

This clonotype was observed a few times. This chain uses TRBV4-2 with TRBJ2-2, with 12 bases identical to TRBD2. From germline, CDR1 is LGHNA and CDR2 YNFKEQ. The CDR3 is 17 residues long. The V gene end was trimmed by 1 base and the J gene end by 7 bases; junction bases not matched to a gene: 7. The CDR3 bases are TGTGCCAGCAGCCAAGGACTAGCGGGAGACGAGGACGGGGAGCTGTTTTTT. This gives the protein CASSQGLAGDEDGELFF.

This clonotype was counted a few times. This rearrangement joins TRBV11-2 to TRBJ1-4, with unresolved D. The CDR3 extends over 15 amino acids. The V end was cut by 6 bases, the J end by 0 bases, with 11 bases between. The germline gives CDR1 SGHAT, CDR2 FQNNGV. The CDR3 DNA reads TGTGCCAGCAGTCGAGAGGCCGCAACTAATGAAAAACTGTTTTTT. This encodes CASSREAATNEKLFF.

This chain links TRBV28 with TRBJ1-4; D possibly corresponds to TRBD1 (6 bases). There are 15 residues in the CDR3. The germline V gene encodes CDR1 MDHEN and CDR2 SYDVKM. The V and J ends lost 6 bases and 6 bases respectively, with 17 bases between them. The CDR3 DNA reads TGTGCCAGCAGGCGAGGGGGGGGGAGCGATGAAAAACTGTTTTTT. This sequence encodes CASRRGGGSDEKLFF.

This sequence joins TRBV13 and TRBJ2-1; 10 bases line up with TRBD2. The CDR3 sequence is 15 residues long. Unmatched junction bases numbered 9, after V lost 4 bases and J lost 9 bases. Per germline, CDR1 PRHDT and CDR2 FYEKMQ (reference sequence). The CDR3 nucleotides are TGTGCCAGCAGCTACATTAGCGGGAGGCCAGGTGAGCAGTTCTTC. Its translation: CASSYISGRPGEQFF.

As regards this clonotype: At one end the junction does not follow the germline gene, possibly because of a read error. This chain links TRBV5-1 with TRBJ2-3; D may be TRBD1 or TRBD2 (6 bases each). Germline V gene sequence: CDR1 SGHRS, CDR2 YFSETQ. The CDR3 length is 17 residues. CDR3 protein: CASSVDQQGTMGGTQYF. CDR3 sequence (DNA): TGCGCCAGCAGCGTTGATCAACAGGGTACTATGGGAGGTACGCAATATTTT.

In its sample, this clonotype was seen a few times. This chain's CDR3 is CASSLSGTGVSHEQYF. The CDR3, as DNA: TGTGCCAGCAGTTTATCGGGGACAGGGGTATCCCACGAGCAGTACTTC. The gene calls are TRBV27 and TRBJ2-7, with 10 positions matching TRBD1. The CDR3 length is 16 residues. The trim removed 0 bases at V and 5 bases at J, leaving 7 bases unmatched. Germline V gene lookup returns CDR1 MNHEY and CDR2 SMNVEV (reference sequence).

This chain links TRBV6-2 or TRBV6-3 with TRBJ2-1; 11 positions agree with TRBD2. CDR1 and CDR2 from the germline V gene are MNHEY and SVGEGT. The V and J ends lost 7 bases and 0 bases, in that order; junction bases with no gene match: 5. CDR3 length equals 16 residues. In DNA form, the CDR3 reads TGTGCCAGCATCTTAGCGGGAGGGAGCTCCTACAATGAGCAGTTCTTC. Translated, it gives CASILAGGSSYNEQFF.

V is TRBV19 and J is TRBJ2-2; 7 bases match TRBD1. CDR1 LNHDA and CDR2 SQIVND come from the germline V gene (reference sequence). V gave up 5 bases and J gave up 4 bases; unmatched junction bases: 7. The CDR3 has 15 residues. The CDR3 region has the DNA TGTGCCAGTAGTCATAGGGGGCTCGGCACCGGGGAGCTGTTTTTT. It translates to CASSHRGLGTGELFF.

This CDR3 is CASRTGRGSYEQYF. Written as DNA, the CDR3 is TGTGCCAGCAGGACAGGGCGCGGATCCTACGAGCAGTACTTC. The chain is built from TRBV2 and TRBJ2-7, with 7 nucleotides matching TRBD1. V trimming: 6 bases; J trimming: 1 base; junction bases outside the gene matches: 6. Looked up from germline, CDR1 is SNHLY and CDR2 is FYNNEI. This CDR3 spans 14 amino acids.

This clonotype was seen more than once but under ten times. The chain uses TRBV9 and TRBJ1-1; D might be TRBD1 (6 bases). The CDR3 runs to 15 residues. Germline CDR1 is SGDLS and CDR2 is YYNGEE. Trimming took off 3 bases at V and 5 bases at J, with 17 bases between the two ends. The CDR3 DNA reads TGTGCCAGCAGCGACACGGGAGGGGGTCGGACTGAAGCTTTCTTT. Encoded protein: CASSDTGGGRTEAFF.